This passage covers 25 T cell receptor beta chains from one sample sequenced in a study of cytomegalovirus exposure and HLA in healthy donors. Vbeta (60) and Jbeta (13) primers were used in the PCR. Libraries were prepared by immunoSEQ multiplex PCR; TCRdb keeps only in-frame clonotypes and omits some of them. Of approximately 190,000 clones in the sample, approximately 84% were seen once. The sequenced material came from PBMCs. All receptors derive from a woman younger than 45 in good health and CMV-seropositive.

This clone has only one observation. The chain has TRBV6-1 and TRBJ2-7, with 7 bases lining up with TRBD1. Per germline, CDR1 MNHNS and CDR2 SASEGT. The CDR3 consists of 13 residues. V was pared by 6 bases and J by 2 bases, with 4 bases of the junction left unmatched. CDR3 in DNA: TGTGCCAGCAGGTCGGGACAGACCTACGAGCAGTACTTC. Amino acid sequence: CASRSGQTYEQYF.

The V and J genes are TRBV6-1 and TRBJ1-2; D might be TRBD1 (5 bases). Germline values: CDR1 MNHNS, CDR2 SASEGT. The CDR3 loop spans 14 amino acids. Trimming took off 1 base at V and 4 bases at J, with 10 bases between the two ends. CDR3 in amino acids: CASSEGPQAYGYTF. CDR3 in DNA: TGTGCCAGCAGTGAAGGTCCACAGGCCTATGGCTACACCTTC.

CDR3 loop: CASSQVTNTDTQYF. CDR3 nucleotide sequence: TGCGCCAGCAGCCAAGTAACTAACACAGATACGCAGTATTTT. The chain carries TRBV4-1 and TRBJ2-3, with D unclear. CDR1 and CDR2 (germline): MGHRA, YSYEKL. This CDR3 region has 14 residues. Trimming took 1 base from V and 2 from J, leaving 7 bases between them.

CDR3 amino acids: CASSLTGWYEQYF. The CDR3 DNA is TGTGCCAGCAGCTTAACAGGGTGGTACGAGCAGTACTTC. This chain links TRBV13 with TRBJ2-7; D possibly corresponds to TRBD1 (6 bases). CDR3 size: 13 residues. V was shortened by 2 bases and J by 4 bases, with 9 bases between the two germline ends. Germline assignment: CDR1 PRHDT and CDR2 FYEKMQ (reference sequence). Full variable domain (rest looked up from reference TRBV13 and TRBJ2-7): AAGVIQSPRHLIKEKRETATLKCYPIPRHDTVYWYQQGPGQDPQFLISFYEKMQSDKGSIPDRFSAQQFSDYHSELNMSSLELGDSALYFCASSLTGWYEQYFGPGTRLTVT.

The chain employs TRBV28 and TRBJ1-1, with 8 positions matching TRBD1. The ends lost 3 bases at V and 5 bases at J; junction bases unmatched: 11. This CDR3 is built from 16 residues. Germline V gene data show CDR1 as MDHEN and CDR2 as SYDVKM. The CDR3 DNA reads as TGTGCCAGCAGTTTTGCGACAGGGGATTGGAGGACTGAAGCTTTCTTT. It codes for CASSFATGDWRTEAFF.

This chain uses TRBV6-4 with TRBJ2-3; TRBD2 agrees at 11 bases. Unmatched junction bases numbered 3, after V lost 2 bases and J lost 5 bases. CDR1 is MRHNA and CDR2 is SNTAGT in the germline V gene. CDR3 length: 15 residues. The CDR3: CASSDPGTSGDTQYF. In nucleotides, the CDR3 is TGTGCCAGCAGTGACCCAGGGACTAGCGGAGATACGCAGTATTTT.

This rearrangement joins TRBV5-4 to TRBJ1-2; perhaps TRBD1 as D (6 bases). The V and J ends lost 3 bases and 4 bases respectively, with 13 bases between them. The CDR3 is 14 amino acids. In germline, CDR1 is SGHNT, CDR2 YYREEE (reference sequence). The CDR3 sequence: CASSSQGVGYGYTF. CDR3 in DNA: TGTGCCAGCAGCTCACAGGGAGTGGGCTATGGCTACACCTTC. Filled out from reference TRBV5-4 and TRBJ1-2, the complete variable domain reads ETGVTQSPTHLIKTRGQQVTLRCSSQSGHNTVSWYQQALGQGPQFIFQYYREEENGRGNFPPRFSGLQFPNYSSELNVNALELDDSALYLCASSSQGVGYGYTFGSGTRLTVV.

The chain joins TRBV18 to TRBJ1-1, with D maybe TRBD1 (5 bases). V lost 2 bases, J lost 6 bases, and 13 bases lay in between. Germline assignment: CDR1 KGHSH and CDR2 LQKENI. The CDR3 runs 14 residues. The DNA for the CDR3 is TGTGCCAGCTCACCAAAGGGGAAGGGGCCTGAAGCTTTCTTT. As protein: CASSPKGKGPEAFF.

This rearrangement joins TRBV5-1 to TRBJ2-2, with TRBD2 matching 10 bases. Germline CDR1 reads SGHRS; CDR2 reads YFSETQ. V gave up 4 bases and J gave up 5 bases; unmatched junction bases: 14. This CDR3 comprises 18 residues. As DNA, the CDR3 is TGCGCCAGCAGCCCCGGGGCGTTAGCGGGGGGTACGACCGGGGAGCTGTTTTTT. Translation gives CASSPGALAGGTTGELFF.

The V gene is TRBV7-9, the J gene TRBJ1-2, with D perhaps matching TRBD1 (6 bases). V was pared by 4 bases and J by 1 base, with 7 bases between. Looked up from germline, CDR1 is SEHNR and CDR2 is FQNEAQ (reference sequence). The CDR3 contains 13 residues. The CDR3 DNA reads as TGTGCCAGCAGCTCCAGGGGTAACTATGGCTACACCTTC. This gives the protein CASSSRGNYGYTF.

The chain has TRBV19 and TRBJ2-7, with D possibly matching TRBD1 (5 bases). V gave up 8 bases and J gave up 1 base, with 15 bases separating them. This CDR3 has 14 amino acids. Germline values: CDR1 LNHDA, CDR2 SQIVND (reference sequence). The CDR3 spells CASQWAGRSYEQYF. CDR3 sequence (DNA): TGTGCCAGTCAGTGGGCAGGGCGTTCCTACGAGCAGTACTTC.

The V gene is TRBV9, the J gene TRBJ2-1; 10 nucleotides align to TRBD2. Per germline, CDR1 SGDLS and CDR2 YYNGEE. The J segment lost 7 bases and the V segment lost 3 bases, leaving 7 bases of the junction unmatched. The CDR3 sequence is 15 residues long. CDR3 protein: CASSAGTSVKNEQFF. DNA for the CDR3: TGTGCCAGCAGCGCCGGGACTAGCGTAAAAAATGAGCAGTTCTTC.

CDR3 sequence reads: CASNRPGGGLNTGELFF. The DNA of the CDR3 is TGTGCCAGCAACAGACCAGGGGGCGGCCTTAACACCGGGGAGCTGTTTTTT. The chain recombines TRBV9 with TRBJ1-3; 8 bases line up with TRBD1. The J call may be mistaken, given a closer DNA end match to TRBJ2-2. Germline lookup yields CDR1 SGDLS and CDR2 YYNGEE. CDR3 size: 17 residues.

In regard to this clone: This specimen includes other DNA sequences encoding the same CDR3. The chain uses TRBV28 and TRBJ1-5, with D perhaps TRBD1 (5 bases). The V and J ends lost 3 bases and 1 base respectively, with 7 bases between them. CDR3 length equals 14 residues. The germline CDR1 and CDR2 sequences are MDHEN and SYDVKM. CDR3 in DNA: TGTGCCAGCAGTTTCGGGGGAAGCAATCAGCCCCAGCATTTT. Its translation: CASSFGGSNQPQHF.

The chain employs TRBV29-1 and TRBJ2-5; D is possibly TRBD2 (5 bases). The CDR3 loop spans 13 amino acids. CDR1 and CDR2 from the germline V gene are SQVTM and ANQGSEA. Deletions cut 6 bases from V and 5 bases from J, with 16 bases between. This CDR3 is CSVIGSRGETQYF. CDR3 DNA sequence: TGCAGCGTGATCGGTTCACGAGGGGAGACCCAGTACTTC. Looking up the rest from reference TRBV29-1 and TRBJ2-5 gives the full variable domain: SAVISQKPSRDICQRGTSLTIQCQVDSQVTMMFWYRQQPGQSLTLIATANQGSEATYESGFVIDKFPISRPNLTFSTLTVSNMSPEDSSIYLCSVIGSRGETQYFGPGTRLLVL.

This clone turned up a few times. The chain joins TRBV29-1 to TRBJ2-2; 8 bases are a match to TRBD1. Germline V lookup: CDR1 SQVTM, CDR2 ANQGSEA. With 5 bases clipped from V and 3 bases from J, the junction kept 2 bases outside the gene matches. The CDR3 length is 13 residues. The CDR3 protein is CSVKQGDTGELFF. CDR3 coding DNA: TGCAGCGTTAAACAGGGGGACACCGGGGAGCTGTTTTTT.

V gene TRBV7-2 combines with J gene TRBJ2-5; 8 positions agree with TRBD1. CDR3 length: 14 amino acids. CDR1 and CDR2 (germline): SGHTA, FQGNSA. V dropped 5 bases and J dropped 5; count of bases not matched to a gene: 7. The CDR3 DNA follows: TGTGCCAGCAGCAGACAGGGGAGGTGGGAGACCCAGTACTTC. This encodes CASSRQGRWETQYF.

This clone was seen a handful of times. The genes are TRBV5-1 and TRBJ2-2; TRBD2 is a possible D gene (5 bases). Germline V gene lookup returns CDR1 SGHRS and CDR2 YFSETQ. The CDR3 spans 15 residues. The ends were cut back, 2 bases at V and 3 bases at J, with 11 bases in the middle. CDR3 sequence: CASSLTSGYTGELFF. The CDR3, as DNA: TGCGCCAGCAGCTTAACCAGCGGCTACACCGGGGAGCTGTTTTTT. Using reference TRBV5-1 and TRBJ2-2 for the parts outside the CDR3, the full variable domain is KAGVTQTPRYLIKTRGQQVTLSCSPISGHRSVSWYQQTPGQGLQFLFEYFSETQRNKGNFPGRFSGRQFSNSRSEMNVSTLELGDSALYLCASSLTSGYTGELFFGEGSRLTVL.

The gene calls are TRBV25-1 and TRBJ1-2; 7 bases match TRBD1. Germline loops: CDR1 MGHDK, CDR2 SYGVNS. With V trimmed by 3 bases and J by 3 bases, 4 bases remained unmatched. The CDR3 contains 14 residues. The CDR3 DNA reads TGTGCCAGCAGTGAGTCCGGACAGGACTATGGCTACACCTTC. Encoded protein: CASSESGQDYGYTF.

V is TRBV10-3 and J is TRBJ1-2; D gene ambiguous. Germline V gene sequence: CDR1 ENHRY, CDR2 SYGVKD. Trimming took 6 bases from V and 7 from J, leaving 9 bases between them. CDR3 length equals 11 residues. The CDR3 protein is CAISGDSGYTF. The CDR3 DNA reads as TGTGCCATCAGCGGAGACTCTGGCTACACCTTC.

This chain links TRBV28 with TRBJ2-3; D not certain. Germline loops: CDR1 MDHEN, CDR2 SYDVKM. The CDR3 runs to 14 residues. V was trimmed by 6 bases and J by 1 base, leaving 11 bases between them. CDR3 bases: TGTGCCAGCAGGCTTCCGGGTCGCACAGATACGCAGTATTTT. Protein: CASRLPGRTDTQYF. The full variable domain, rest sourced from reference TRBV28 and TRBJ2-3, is DVKVTQSSRYLVKRTGEKVFLECVQDMDHENMFWYRQDPGLGLRLIYFSYDVKMKEKGDIPEGYSVSREKKERFSLILESASTNQTSMYLCASRLPGRTDTQYFGPGTRLTVL.

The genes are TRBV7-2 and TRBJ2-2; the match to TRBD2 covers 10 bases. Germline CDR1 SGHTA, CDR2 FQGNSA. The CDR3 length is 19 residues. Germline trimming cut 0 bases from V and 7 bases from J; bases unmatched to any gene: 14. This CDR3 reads CASSLALWASGSEGGELFF. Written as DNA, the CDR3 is TGTGCCAGCAGCTTAGCCCTTTGGGCTAGCGGGAGCGAGGGCGGGGAGCTGTTTTTT.

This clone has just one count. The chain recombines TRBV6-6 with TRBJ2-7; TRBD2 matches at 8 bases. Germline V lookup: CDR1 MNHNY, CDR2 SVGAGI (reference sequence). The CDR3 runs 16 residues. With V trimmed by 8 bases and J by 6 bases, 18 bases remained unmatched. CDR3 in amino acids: CASSPQGAGGGVEQYF. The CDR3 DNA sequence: TGTGCCAGCTCTCCTCAGGGCGCGGGGGGAGGGGTCGAGCAGTACTTC.

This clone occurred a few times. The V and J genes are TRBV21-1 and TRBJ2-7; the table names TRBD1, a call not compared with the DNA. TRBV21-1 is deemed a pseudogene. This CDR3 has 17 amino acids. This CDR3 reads CASSKEVRGQGGYEQYF. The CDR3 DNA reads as TGTGCCAGCAGCAAAGAGGTTCGGGGACAGGGAGGGTACGAGCAGTACTTC.

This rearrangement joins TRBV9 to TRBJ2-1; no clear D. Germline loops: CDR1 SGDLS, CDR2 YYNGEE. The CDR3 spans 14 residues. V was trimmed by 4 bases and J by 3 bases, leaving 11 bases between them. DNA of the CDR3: TGTGCCAGCAGCACCCAGAATTTCTACAATGAGCAGTTCTTC. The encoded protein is CASSTQNFYNEQFF.